The 23 T cell receptor beta chains given below trace back to one sample, sequenced in a study of T-cell reconstitution after alpha-beta-depleted transplantation in children (dated by TCRdb to 2016 to 2017). The treatment or condition label for this specimen denotes: allogeneic hematopoietic cell transplantation with graft depleted of TCRalphabeta T cells and CD19 B cells. The receptor library was made with PCR. The sequencer was an Illumina HiSeq 2500. TCR library preparation used molecular barcoding, with unique molecular identifiers applied to normalize quantification of the TCRbeta repertoire. The public reads were reanalyzed by TCRdb: fastp trimming at Q25, MiXCR alignment, in-frame beta chains only. For every CDR3 protein sequence, its rows merge into one entry that carries the most common genes and DNA. The sample records more than 400,000 distinct CDR3 sequences, approximately 10% of which are singletons. Of the sample, 14% falls within the top ten clones.

The sample here was PBMCs, mostly from graft donor cells, taken 180 days after TCRalphabeta/CD19-depleted stem cell transplant. Every receptor here comes from a female patient between 2 and 15 years old who had a stem cell transplant for aplastic anemia, so the T cells may come from the graft donor.

This clonotype was seen a few times. Sequence at one end of the junction differs from germline and may be a read error. The V gene is TRBV12-3 or TRBV12-4, the J gene TRBJ1-5; a weak D match, TRBD1 (6 bases). The CDR3 runs 15 residues. CDR3 region: CASTLMGGASQPQHF. The CDR3, as DNA: TGTGCCAGCACTTTAATGGGGGGGGCGAGTCAGCCCCAGCATTTT.

This clonotype has more than one count but fewer than ten. The V gene is TRBV27, the J gene TRBJ2-5; D gene uncertain. Germline V lookup: CDR1 MNHEY, CDR2 SMNVEV (reference sequence). The V end lost 3 bases, the J end lost 0 bases, and 8 bases lay between the germline ends. The CDR3 covers 14 residues. CDR3 bases: TGTGCCAGCAGTTTTAGGTGGGACCAAGAGACCCAGTACTTC. Protein sequence: CASSFRWDQETQYF.

This clonotype was counted between two and nine times. The chain uses TRBV6-2 or TRBV6-3 and TRBJ1-1; 7 bases map to TRBD1. The germline V gene encodes CDR1 MNHEY and CDR2 SVGEGT. J was trimmed by 0 bases and V by 7 bases; bases with no gene match: 14. The CDR3 is made up of 17 amino acids. In DNA, the CDR3 is TGTGCCAGCACCAAGTGGCGGTGGACAGGAGTGAACACTGAAGCTTTCTTT. Its translation: CASTKWRWTGVNTEAFF.

J is TRBJ1-2 and V is TRBV18; 10 bases align to TRBD1. The V gene's germline CDR1 is KGHSH and CDR2 LQKENI. The CDR3 consists of 13 residues. Germline trimming cut 5 bases from V and 6 bases from J; bases unmatched to any gene: 3. The CDR3 protein is CASSTGTGDGYTF. The DNA of the CDR3 is TGTGCCAGCTCAACAGGGACAGGGGATGGCTACACCTTC.

This clonotype was found many times. The V and J genes are TRBV5-1 and TRBJ1-1, with TRBD1 as a possible D gene (5 bases). CDR3 size: 12 residues. Trimming removed 4 bases from V and 10 bases from J, with 14 bases in between. Germline values: CDR1 SGHRS, CDR2 YFSETQ. CDR3 in DNA: TGCGCCAGCAGCCTGGAGGGGTTGGGAGCTTTCTTT. This encodes CASSLEGLGAFF.

The V gene is TRBV10-3, the J gene TRBJ2-1; 10 nucleotides align to TRBD1. With 6 bases clipped from V and 8 bases from J, the junction kept 7 bases outside the gene matches. The CDR3 loop spans 14 amino acids. Germline V lookup: CDR1 ENHRY, CDR2 SYGVKD. This CDR3 is CAIRPGQGPHEQFF. The CDR3 coding sequence is TGTGCCATCAGGCCGGGACAGGGGCCCCATGAGCAGTTCTTC.

In the case of this clonotype: A read error may account for a junction end that differs from germline. This chain uses TRBV6-2 or TRBV6-3 with TRBJ1-2, with 10 bases lining up with TRBD1. The CDR3 contains 15 residues. From germline, CDR1 is MNHEY and CDR2 SVGEGT. CDR3 loop: CASSYFGTGDYGYTF. The CDR3 bases are TGTGCCAGCAGCTACTTTGGGACAGGGGACTATGGCTACACCTTC.

The V gene is TRBV5-1, the J gene TRBJ2-3, with 9 nucleotides matching TRBD2. Per germline, CDR1 SGHRS and CDR2 YFSETQ. Trimming removed 5 bases from V and 3 bases from J; junction bases left unmatched: 4. The CDR3 runs 14 residues. DNA for the CDR3: TGCGCCAGCAGTCCTAGCGGGGAAACAGATACGCAGTATTTT. It encodes CASSPSGETDTQYF.

The chain joins TRBV4-3 to TRBJ1-1; D is perhaps TRBD1 (6 bases). Germline-derived CDR1 and CDR2 are LGHNA and YSLEER. The CDR3 runs to 16 residues. V gave up 2 bases and J gave up 3 bases, with 16 bases separating them. For the CDR3, the DNA is TGCGCCAGCAGCCAAAGACTGGACAGAGGGGACACTGAAGCTTTCTTT. Protein sequence: CASSQRLDRGDTEAFF.

The chain recombines TRBV20-1 with TRBJ2-6, with D unclear. There are 15 residues in the CDR3. Looked up from germline, CDR1 is DFQATT and CDR2 is SNEGSKA (reference sequence). The V gene lost 6 bases and the J gene lost 2 bases, with 14 bases spanning the gap. CDR3 amino acids: CSASNPAPGANVLTF. The CDR3 DNA follows: TGCAGTGCGAGTAACCCGGCTCCTGGGGCCAACGTCCTGACTTTC.

This clonotype was seen ten or more times. This sequence joins TRBV5-6 and TRBJ2-3, with D uncertain. The CDR3 is made up of 11 amino acids. Germline V gives CDR1 SGHDT, CDR2 YYEEEE. The germline V and J ends were trimmed by 4 bases and 7 bases, with 7 bases remaining between them. As DNA, the CDR3 is TGTGCCAGCAGCCTATCCTATACGCAGTATTTT. It encodes CASSLSYTQYF.

This clonotype was seen many times. This chain joins TRBV28 and TRBJ1-2; TRBD1 agrees at 7 bases. After removal of 5 bases from V and 2 bases from J, the junction contained 5 bases not matched to a gene. The CDR3 covers 14 residues. The germline V gene encodes CDR1 MDHEN and CDR2 SYDVKM. The CDR3 here is CASSVDRDNYGYTF. CDR3 nucleotides: TGTGCCAGCAGTGTCGACAGGGACAACTATGGCTACACCTTC.

The table lists this clonotype with a few counts. The V call is TRBV7-2, the J call TRBJ1-5; TRBD1 aligns across 7 bases. This CDR3 spans 15 amino acids. V shed 10 bases, J shed 1 base, and the junction held 10 bases outside the gene matches. Per the germline V gene, CDR1 is SGHTA and CDR2 is FQGNSA. This CDR3 reads CATPNRGQSNQPQHF. The CDR3 DNA reads as TGTGCCACTCCGAACAGGGGCCAGAGCAATCAGCCCCAGCATTTT. Complete variable domain (other parts from reference TRBV7-2 and TRBJ1-5): GAGVSQSPSNKVTEKGKDVELRCDPISGHTALYWYRQSLGQGLEFLIYFQGNSAPDKSGLPSDRFSAERTGGSVSTLTIQRTQQEDSAVYLCATPNRGQSNQPQHFGDGTRLSIL.

V is TRBV7-9 and J is TRBJ1-4, with 10 nucleotides matching TRBD1. The CDR3 length is 15 residues. J gave up 8 bases and V 3 bases, and 6 bases lay outside the gene matches. Germline-derived CDR1 and CDR2 are SEHNR and FQNEAQ (reference sequence). CDR3: CASSFSGTGAEKLFF. The CDR3 DNA follows: TGTGCCAGCAGCTTCTCCGGGACAGGGGCAGAAAAACTGTTTTTT.

This chain links TRBV25-1 with TRBJ1-1, with TRBD1 as a possible D gene (5 bases). Trimming took 3 bases from V and 8 from J, leaving 16 bases between them. Per the germline V gene, CDR1 is MGHDK and CDR2 is SYGVNS. The CDR3 is 14 residues long. The CDR3 DNA reads as TGTGCCAGCAGTGACCGAGGGTTGGGGGTAGAAGCTTTCTTT. Translation: CASSDRGLGVEAFF. The full variable domain, its missing parts supplied by reference TRBV25-1 and TRBJ1-1, is EADIYQTPRYLVIGTGKKITLECSQTMGHDKMYWYQQDPGMELHLIHYSYGVNSTEKGDLSSESTVSRIRTEHFPLTLESARPSHTSQYLCASSDRGLGVEAFFGQGTRLTVV.

V and J are TRBV20-1 and TRBJ1-1; a weak D match, TRBD1 (5 bases). There are 11 residues in the CDR3. The V end lost 2 bases, the J end lost 8 bases, and 9 bases lay between the germline ends. The V gene's germline CDR1 is DFQATT and CDR2 SNEGSKA (reference sequence). The CDR3 DNA follows: TGCAGTGCTAGACCGACAGACGAAGCTTTCTTT. Amino acids: CSARPTDEAFF.

The chain carries TRBV2 and TRBJ2-2; the match to TRBD2 covers 7 bases. The CDR3 spans 16 residues. The V and J ends lost 6 bases and 3 bases, in that order; junction bases with no gene match: 10. Germline loops: CDR1 SNHLY, CDR2 FYNNEI. This CDR3 reads CASSSRGRAYTGELFF. Written as DNA, the CDR3 is TGTGCCAGCAGCTCCCGGGGGAGGGCTTACACCGGGGAGCTGTTTTTT.

This clonotype was seen a few times. J is TRBJ2-3 and V is TRBV29-1, with TRBD2 matching over 10 bases. The CDR3 runs to 17 residues. The germline V gene has CDR1 SQVTM and CDR2 ANQGSEA. V gave up 6 bases and J gave up 2 bases; unmatched junction bases: 14. The CDR3 DNA reads as TGCAGCGTCCGGCGGACTAGCGGAAATAGAGACACAGATACGCAGTATTTT. This codes for CSVRRTSGNRDTDTQYF.

The chain couples TRBV5-1 to TRBJ1-1; maybe TRBD1 (5 bases). Germline-derived CDR1 and CDR2 are SGHRS and YFSETQ. This CDR3 region has 15 residues. Trimming shortened V by 0 bases and J by 2 bases, and 11 bases separated the two germline ends. The CDR3 DNA reads as TGCGCCAGCAGCTTGGGCGGCGGGGGTAACACTGAAGCTTTCTTT. It yields the protein CASSLGGGGNTEAFF.

The chain has TRBV4-1 and TRBJ2-2, with 11 bases identical to TRBD2. The CDR3 loop spans 15 amino acids. The J segment lost 9 bases and the V segment lost 4 bases, leaving 7 bases of the junction unmatched. Germline V CDR1 and CDR2: MGHRA, YSYEKL. CDR3 bases: TGCGCCAGCAGCCTCACTAGCGGGAGTAACCGGGAGCTGTTTTTT. Translated: CASSLTSGSNRELFF.

This sequence joins TRBV6-5 and TRBJ1-2; 10 nucleotides agree with TRBD1. This CDR3 is 15 amino acids long. Trimming removed 2 bases from V and 2 bases from J; junction bases left unmatched: 2. Germline V gene sequence: CDR1 MNHEY, CDR2 SVGAGI. Here the CDR3 DNA reads TGTGCCAGCAGTTACCCGGGACAGGGGAACTATGGCTACACCTTC. This sequence encodes CASSYPGQGNYGYTF.

CDR3 in amino acids: CASSFDVNQETQYF. The CDR3 DNA reads TGCGCCAGCAGCTTCGACGTGAACCAAGAGACCCAGTACTTC. The V and J genes are TRBV5-1 and TRBJ2-5, with D hard to call. Germline CDR1 and CDR2: SGHRS and YFSETQ. The CDR3 totals 14 residues. V was trimmed by 2 bases and J by 0 bases, leaving 8 bases between them.

The V gene is TRBV9, the J gene TRBJ1-6, with D tentatively TRBD1 (5 bases). Trimming left V 1 base short and J 6 bases short, with 14 bases between. The CDR3 spans 16 residues. Germline V gene sequence: CDR1 SGDLS, CDR2 YYNGEE. CDR3 DNA sequence: TGTGCCAGCAGCGTACAGTGGCAGGGAACTAATTCACCCCTCCACTTT. This sequence encodes CASSVQWQGTNSPLHF. The entire variable domain, with the rest obtained from reference TRBV9 and TRBJ1-6, is as follows: DSGVTQTPKHLITATGQRVTLRCSPRSGDLSVYWYQQSLDQGLQFLIQYYNGEERAKGNILERFSAQQFPDLHSELNLSSLELGDSALYFCASSVQWQGTNSPLHFGNGTRLTVT.